The clone carrying this TCR beta chain was seen a handful of times. Antigen unknown. This sample is part of a study of T cell responses to AZD1222 COVID-19 vaccine. The repertoire was sequenced with immunoSEQ multiplex PCR; TCRdb's copy has only in-frame clones and lacks some. In the table there are 150,000 to 200,000 clones, about 89% of which are singletons. The length of the CDR3 is 14 residues. V lost 4 bases to trimming and J lost 2 bases, with 11 bases between them. Per germline, CDR1 SGHNT and CDR2 YYREEE (reference sequence). Findings and limits, study-wide: Distributed over spike, vaccine-associated CD4 TCRs predominated at 160-218 and 743-854. Donor demographics were predominantly white British with a female majority; clonal diversity may be underestimated. Epitopes outside B.1.351 and B.1.1.7 mutated regions reportedly drew nearly half of spike TCRs.

The TCR comes from an adult in good health. The V call is TRBV5-4, the J call TRBJ2-3; possible D gene TRBD1, 6 bases. Sequenced here: peripheral blood, sampled on day 0 of MenACWY control vaccination. The DNA of the CDR3 is TGTGCCAGCAGCGTACAGGGTGCCACAGATACGCAGTATTTT. It is translated as CASSVQGATDTQYF. The entire variable domain, with the rest obtained from reference TRBV5-4 and TRBJ2-3, is as follows: ETGVTQSPTHLIKTRGQQVTLRCSSQSGHNTVSWYQQALGQGPQFIFQYYREEENGRGNFPPRFSGLQFPNYSSELNVNALELDDSALYLCASSVQGATDTQYFGPGTRLTVL.